These 19 T cell receptor beta chains originate from one sample sequenced in a study of cytomegalovirus exposure and HLA in healthy donors (dated by TCRdb to about 2017). The protocol used for the library was the immunoSEQ multiplex PCR assay. A mixture of 60 forward primers for TCR Vbeta segments and 13 reverse primers for TCR Jbeta segments was used in the multiplex PCR. What TCRdb holds here is the immuneACCESS table cut down to in-frame rearrangements. Part of the clones is not present; checked against another copy, under half of the missing clones reflect an unresolved V gene, and the others are unexplained. The sample table lists approximately 90,000 clones, roughly 74% of them with a count of one. The ten top clones hold about 2.2% of the sample. Sequences were obtained from PBMCs. Every receptor here comes from a man aged 35-49 years in good health and CMV-seronegative.

This chain links TRBV6-1 with TRBJ2-5, with 8 bases matching TRBD1. This CDR3 comprises 14 residues. Per germline, CDR1 MNHNS and CDR2 SASEGT. V lost 3 bases and J lost 4; bases outside the gene matches: 4. CDR3 residues: CASSDAGGRETQYF. In nucleotides, the CDR3 is TGTGCCAGCAGTGATGCAGGGGGCCGAGAGACCCAGTACTTC.

The gene calls are TRBV25-1 and TRBJ1-1, with D possibly matching TRBD1 (5 bases). The length of the CDR3 is 11 residues. V was pared by 8 bases and J by 7 bases, with 11 bases between. Per germline, CDR1 MGHDK and CDR2 SYGVNS. CDR3 DNA: TGTGCCAGCCTATCCGGGGGTGAAGCTTTCTTT. This codes for CASLSGGEAFF.

This clone was recorded a few times. The V call is TRBV7-8, the J call TRBJ2-7; 9 nucleotides agree with TRBD1. Germline assignment: CDR1 SGHVS and CDR2 FQNEAQ. After removal of 1 base from V and 3 bases from J, the junction contained 10 bases not matched to a gene. CDR3 length: 17 residues. The CDR3 region is CASSLVPWDRAHYEQYF. The CDR3 region has the DNA TGTGCCAGCAGCTTAGTTCCGTGGGACAGGGCGCACTACGAGCAGTACTTC. Full variable domain (rest looked up from reference TRBV7-8 and TRBJ2-7): GAGVSQSPRYKVAKRGQDVALRCDPISGHVSLFWYQQALGQGPEFLTYFQNEAQLDKSGLPSDRFFAERPEGSVSTLKIQRTQQEDSAVYLCASSLVPWDRAHYEQYFGPGTRLTVT.

This clone turned up a few times. V and J are TRBV6-6 and TRBJ1-1; no clear D. Germline CDR1 MNHNY, CDR2 SVGAGI (reference sequence). The CDR3 is 12 residues long. V was trimmed by 9 bases and J by 5 bases, leaving 13 bases between them. The CDR3 region has the DNA TGTGCCAGTGATTCTCGAGTAACTGAAGCTTTCTTT. It yields the protein CASDSRVTEAFF.

This clone has just one count. This sequence joins TRBV29-1 and TRBJ2-7; a weak D match, TRBD2 (6 bases). The CDR3 length is 10 residues. Per germline, CDR1 SQVTM and CDR2 ANQGSEA. V was cut by 6 bases and J by 7 bases, with 10 bases left in between. The CDR3 here is CSVWAGEQYF. For the CDR3, the DNA is TGCAGCGTGTGGGCGGGAGAGCAGTACTTC.

J is TRBJ2-7 and V is TRBV19; 11 bases line up with TRBD1. Germline CDR1 LNHDA, CDR2 SQIVND (reference sequence). This CDR3 spans 14 amino acids. With V trimmed by 5 bases and J by 4 bases, 4 bases remained unmatched. CDR3 in amino acids: CASSPGTGGYEQYF. The CDR3 DNA reads as TGTGCCAGTAGTCCCGGGACAGGGGGGTACGAGCAGTACTTC.

The chain employs TRBV6-5 and TRBJ2-7; a possible D gene is TRBD2 (5 bases). This CDR3 is built from 16 residues. Germline V gives CDR1 MNHEY, CDR2 SVGAGI. V was shortened by 2 bases and J by 3 bases, with 17 bases between the two germline ends. The CDR3 nucleotides are TGTGCCAGCAGTTACGGAGGAGGCGGTTTTCTCTACGAGCAGTACTTC. Amino acids: CASSYGGGGFLYEQYF.

Here the CDR3 DNA reads TGTGCCAGTAGGGTCCAGGGGGCGGAAGCTGAAGGCTACACCTTC. Translated, it gives CASRVQGAEAEGYTF. V usage is TRBV19 and J usage is TRBJ1-2, with 8 bases fitting TRBD1. Trimming at V came to 6 bases and at J to 8 bases, leaving 14 bases not matched to a gene. In germline, CDR1 is LNHDA, CDR2 SQIVND (reference sequence). The CDR3 length is 15 residues.

J is TRBJ1-1 and V is TRBV5-8; TRBD1 is a possible D gene (5 bases). The CDR3 extends over 15 amino acids. Germline V gene data show CDR1 as SGHTS and CDR2 as YDEGEE. Trimming took 4 bases from V and 11 from J, leaving 24 bases between them. The CDR3 DNA reads TGTGCCAGCAGCACCCGTGTGGGGGGACGTTTCGGGGCTTTCTTT. Its translation is CASSTRVGGRFGAFF.

To note about this clone: Different DNA sequences within this sample yield the same CDR3. The chain is built from TRBV30 and TRBJ2-7; 7 nucleotides agree with TRBD2. The CDR3 runs 12 residues. Losses at the gene ends were 4 bases for V and 3 bases for J; bases not matched to a gene: 3. Germline V gene sequence: CDR1 GTSNPN, CDR2 SVGIG (reference sequence). In nucleotides, the CDR3 is TGTGCCTGGAACCCGGGAGGCTACGAGCAGTACTTC. This codes for CAWNPGGYEQYF. Drawing the rest from reference TRBV30 and TRBJ2-7, the complete variable domain is SQTIHQWPATLVQPVGSPLSLECTVEGTSNPNLYWYRQAAGRGLQLLFYSVGIGQISSEVPQNLSASRPQDRQFILSSKKLLLSDSGFYLCAWNPGGYEQYFGPGTRLTVT.

V is TRBV9 and J is TRBJ1-1; no definite D call. The CDR3 spans 15 residues. Trimming removed 3 bases from V and 0 bases from J, with 12 bases in between. CDR1 is SGDLS, CDR2 YYNGEE, per germline. The CDR3 here is CASSAEQKLNTEAFF. In nucleotides, the CDR3 is TGTGCCAGCAGCGCAGAACAGAAACTGAACACTGAAGCTTTCTTT.

The rearrangement joins TRBV2 to TRBJ1-1; 9 bases are shared with TRBD1. CDR3 length equals 13 residues. Germline loops: CDR1 SNHLY, CDR2 FYNNEI. J gave up 1 base and V 7 bases, and 1 base lay outside the gene matches. The CDR3 is CASKDRGNTEAFF. CDR3 DNA sequence: TGTGCCAGCAAGGACAGGGGGAACACTGAAGCTTTCTTT.

This chain joins TRBV5-1 and TRBJ2-5, with D possibly TRBD2 on 6 matching bases. CDR3 length equals 16 residues. V gave up 3 bases and J gave up 3 bases, with 18 bases separating them. Germline CDR1 SGHRS, CDR2 YFSETQ. CDR3 sequence: CASSSLTRLGEETQYF. The CDR3 coding sequence is TGCGCCAGCAGCTCCCTGACTAGACTTGGGGAAGAGACCCAGTACTTC.

The rearrangement joins TRBV13 to TRBJ2-1, with D tentatively TRBD2 (5 bases). Germline loops: CDR1 PRHDT, CDR2 FYEKMQ (reference sequence). The CDR3 runs to 17 residues. V was cut by 5 bases and J by 9 bases, with 26 bases left in between. CDR3 coding DNA: TGTGCCAGCAGCGAGCGAGGAGGCCAGGACCCGTACGGTGAGCAGTTCTTC. It translates to CASSERGGQDPYGEQFF.

The chain couples TRBV6-5 to TRBJ1-4; 8 nucleotides line up with TRBD1. Trimming cost V 3 bases and J 13 bases; bases outside gene matches: 7. Germline values: CDR1 MNHEY, CDR2 SVGAGI. The CDR3 runs 13 residues. DNA for the CDR3: TGTGCCAGCAGTTATCGACAGGGGCGAAGACTGTTTTTT. Its protein product is CASSYRQGRRLFF.

In DNA, the CDR3 is TGTGCCAGCAGGGCCTGGGACAGGCCTCAGGATGGCTACACCTTC. Protein sequence: CASRAWDRPQDGYTF. The V and J genes are TRBV6-5 and TRBJ1-2, with TRBD1 matching 8 bases. The CDR3 runs to 15 residues. Germline V gene lookup returns CDR1 MNHEY and CDR2 SVGAGI. The V and J ends lost 6 bases and 6 bases, in that order; junction bases with no gene match: 12.

V gene TRBV29-1 combines with J gene TRBJ1-2; 7 nucleotides line up with TRBD1. V dropped 3 bases and J dropped 6; count of bases not matched to a gene: 4. The CDR3 sequence is 12 residues long. Germline V gives CDR1 SQVTM, CDR2 ANQGSEA. CDR3 in DNA: TGCAGCGTTGATGACAGGGCCGATGGCTACACCTTC. Translating gives CSVDDRADGYTF.

The table lists this clone with a count of one. V gene TRBV5-4 combines with J gene TRBJ1-1, with a tentative D call TRBD1 (5 bases). V was shortened by 5 bases and J by 4 bases, with 15 bases between the two germline ends. Germline V lookup: CDR1 SGHNT, CDR2 YYREEE (reference sequence). The CDR3 is made up of 14 amino acids. For the CDR3, the DNA is TGTGCCAGCAGACGGAAAGGGGTGGGCACTGAAGCTTTCTTT. Protein sequence: CASRRKGVGTEAFF.

This clone was recorded once. The rearrangement uses TRBV28 and TRBJ2-5; 8 bases agree with TRBD1. In germline, CDR1 is MDHEN, CDR2 SYDVKM. There are 11 residues in the CDR3. Trimming at V came to 11 bases and at J to 4 bases, leaving 3 bases not matched to a gene. The CDR3 coding sequence is TGTGCCGCGACAGGGGCAGAGACCCAGTACTTC. Its protein product is CAATGAETQYF.